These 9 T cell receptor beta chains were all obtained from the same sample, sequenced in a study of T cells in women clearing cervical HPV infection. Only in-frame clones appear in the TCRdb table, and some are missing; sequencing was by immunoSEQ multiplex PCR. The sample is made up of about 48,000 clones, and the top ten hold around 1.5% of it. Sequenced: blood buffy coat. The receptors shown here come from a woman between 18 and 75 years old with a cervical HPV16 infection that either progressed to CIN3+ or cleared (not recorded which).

The CDR3 DNA, read in part, is TGTGCCAGCTCCCTTGGGACAGGGGTCGGTGAG. Protein: CASSLGTGVGE. The entire CDR3 reads CASSLGTGVGEQFF. The rearrangement joins TRBV18 to TRBJ2-1; TRBD1 agrees at 10 bases. Read data end 3 residues before the CDR3 end; the end is taken from the germline J gene. The CDR3 contains 14 residues. From germline, CDR1 is KGHSH and CDR2 LQKENI. With V trimmed by 6 bases and J by 9 bases, 8 bases remained unmatched.

CDR3 DNA (partial): TGTGCCAGCAGCCTTAGCGGAACCTACGAG. Translated, it gives CASSLSGTYE. The full CDR3 reads CASSLSGTYEQYF. The rearrangement links TRBV11-2 to TRBJ2-7; perhaps TRBD2 as D (6 bases). Read sequence stops 3 residues before the CDR3 end, and the germline J gene provides the missing end. Germline V gene data show CDR1 as SGHAT and CDR2 as FQNNGV. V lost 5 bases to trimming and J lost 2 bases, with 10 bases between them. The CDR3 is 13 residues long. The whole variable domain, filled in from reference TRBV11-2 and TRBJ2-7, reads EAGVAQSPRYKIIEKRQSVAFWCNPISGHATLYWYQQILGQGPKLLIQFQNNGVVDDSQLPKDRFSAERLKGVDSTLKIQPAKLEDSAVYLCASSLSGTYEQYFGPGTRLTVT.

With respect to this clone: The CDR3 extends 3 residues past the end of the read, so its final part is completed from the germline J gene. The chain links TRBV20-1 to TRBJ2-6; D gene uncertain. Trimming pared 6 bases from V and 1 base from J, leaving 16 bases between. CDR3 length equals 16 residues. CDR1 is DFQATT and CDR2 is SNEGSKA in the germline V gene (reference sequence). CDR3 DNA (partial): TGCAGTGCACCGACATTCCGAGTTTCTGGGGCCAACGTC. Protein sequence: CSAPTFRVSGANV. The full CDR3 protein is CSAPTFRVSGANVLTF.

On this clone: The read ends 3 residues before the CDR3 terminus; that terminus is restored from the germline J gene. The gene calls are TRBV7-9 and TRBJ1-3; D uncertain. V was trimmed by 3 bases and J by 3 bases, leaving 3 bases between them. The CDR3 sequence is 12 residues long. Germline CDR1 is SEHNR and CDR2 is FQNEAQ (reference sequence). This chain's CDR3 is CASSFNGNTIYF. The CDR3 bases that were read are TGTGCCAGCAGCTTTAATGGAAACACC.

This chain's CDR3 is CASSGRQGGTEAFF. The covered CDR3 bases are TGTGCCAGCAGTGGACGACAGGGCGGTACTGAA. The chain employs TRBV6-1 and TRBJ1-1, with 7 positions matching TRBD1. With the read ending 3 residues before the CDR3 end, the germline J gene is used to fill in that end. V shed 4 bases, J shed 5 bases, and the junction held 7 bases outside the gene matches. CDR3 length equals 14 residues. The V gene's germline CDR1 is MNHNS and CDR2 SASEGT.

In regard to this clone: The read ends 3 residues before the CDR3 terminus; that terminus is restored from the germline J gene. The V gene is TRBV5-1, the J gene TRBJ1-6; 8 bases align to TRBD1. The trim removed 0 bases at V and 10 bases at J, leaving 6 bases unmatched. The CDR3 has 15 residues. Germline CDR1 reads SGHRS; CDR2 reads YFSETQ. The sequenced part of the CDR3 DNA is TGCGCCAGCAGCTTGGCGTTCAGGGGGCTGTCACCC. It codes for CASSLAFRGLSP. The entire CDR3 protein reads CASSLAFRGLSPLHF. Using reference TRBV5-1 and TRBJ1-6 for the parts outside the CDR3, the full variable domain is KAGVTQTPRYLIKTRGQQVTLSCSPISGHRSVSWYQQTPGQGLQFLFEYFSETQRNKGNFPGRFSGRQFSNSRSEMNVSTLELGDSALYLCASSLAFRGLSPLHFGNGTRLTVT.

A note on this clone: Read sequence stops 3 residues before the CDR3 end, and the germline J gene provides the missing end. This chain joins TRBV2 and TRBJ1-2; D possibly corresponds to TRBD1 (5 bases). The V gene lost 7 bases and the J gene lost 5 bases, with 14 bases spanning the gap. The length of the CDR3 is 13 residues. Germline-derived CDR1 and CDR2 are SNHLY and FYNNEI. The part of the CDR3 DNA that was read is TGTGCCAGCAACCCGGGACTGACTTATGGC. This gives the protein CASNPGLTYG. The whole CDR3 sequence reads CASNPGLTYGYTF. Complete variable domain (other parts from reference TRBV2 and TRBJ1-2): EPEVTQTPSHQVTQMGQEVILRCVPISNHLYFYWYRQILGQKVEFLVSFYNNEISEKSEIFDDQFSVERPDGSNFTLKIRSTKLEDSAMYFCASNPGLTYGYTFGSGTRLTVV.

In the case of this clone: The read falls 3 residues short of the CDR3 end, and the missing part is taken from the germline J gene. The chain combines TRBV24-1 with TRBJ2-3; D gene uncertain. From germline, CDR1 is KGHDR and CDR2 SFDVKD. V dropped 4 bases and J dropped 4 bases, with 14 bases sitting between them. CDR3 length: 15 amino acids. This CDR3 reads CATSDRRRKADTQYF. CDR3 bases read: TGTGCCACCAGTGACCGGCGGCGTAAGGCAGATACG.

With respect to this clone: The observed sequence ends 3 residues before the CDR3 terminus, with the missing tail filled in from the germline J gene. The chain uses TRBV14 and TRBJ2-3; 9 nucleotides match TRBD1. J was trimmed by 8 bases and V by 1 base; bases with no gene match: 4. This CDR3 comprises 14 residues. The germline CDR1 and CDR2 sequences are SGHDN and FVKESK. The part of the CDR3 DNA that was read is TGTGCCAGCAGCCAAGGGACAGGGGCGTTTACG. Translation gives CASSQGTGAFT. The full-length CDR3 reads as CASSQGTGAFTQYF.